This T cell receptor (beta chain) is from a study of cytomegalovirus exposure and HLA in healthy donors. Points from the study as a whole: The study flagged about 150 TCR beta chains as cytomegalovirus-associated. Most sequenced TCRs were rare (though some public TCRs occurred in many donors).

In regard to this clone: No antigen is known for it.

This table comes from immunoSEQ multiplex PCR, and its TCRdb copy is limited to in-frame clones, with some not included. The sample holds fewer than 250,000 clones, approximately 87% seen once. The donors were part of the 120-subject validation cohort, which stood apart from the approximately 700-subject first cohort. This CDR3 comprises 15 residues. Germline V CDR1 and CDR2: MNHEY, SMNVEV (reference sequence). The ends lost 2 bases at V and 2 bases at J; junction bases unmatched: 4. The sequencing input was PBMCs. The V call is TRBV27, the J call TRBJ1-1; 8 bases fit TRBD1. The sequence came from a young woman in good health and CMV-seronegative. Here the CDR3 reads CASSLRGQANTEAFF. In DNA form, the CDR3 reads TGTGCCAGCAGTTTACGGGGACAGGCCAACACTGAAGCTTTCTTT.